This note documents a single T cell receptor (beta chain) sequence. The CDR3 runs to 15 residues. Germline assignment: CDR1 SGDLS and CDR2 YYNGEE. Between the trimmed V and J ends, which lost 0 bases and 1 base, there was a span of 11 bases. This entry comes from a study of cytomegalovirus exposure and HLA in healthy donors. PCR was performed using 60 Vbeta and 13 Jbeta primers. TCRdb's table, derived via immunoSEQ multiplex PCR, lists solely in-frame clones and lacks some. The table shows more than 110,000 clones, with 77% occurring only once. The sequenced sample consisted of PBMCs. This clonotype originated in a male donor in good health and CMV-seronegative. This chain connects TRBV9 to TRBJ2-7; D is uncertain. The CDR3 sequence is CASSVDSSGSYEQYF. The CDR3 nucleotides are TGTGCCAGCAGCGTAGATTCCTCCGGGTCCTACGAGCAGTACTTC.